This T cell receptor (beta chain) was sequenced for a study of cytomegalovirus exposure and HLA in healthy donors. PCR employed 60 Vbeta and 13 Jbeta primers. Measured with immunoSEQ multiplex PCR; TCRdb has only the in-frame clones, and not every one. This table holds about 110,000 clones, around 80% found once. A word on this clone: Its antigen is undetermined.

Study results and caveats: A later analysis linked a missense variant in DCLRE1C to the trimming of TCR beta V and J genes.

The receptor comes from a man aged 30 to 45 in good health and CMV-seropositive. Sequenced: PBMCs.

Here the CDR3 reads CASSLLSQRRDYGYTF. CDR3 coding DNA: TGTGCCAGCAGCCTTCTTAGCCAACGGAGGGACTATGGCTACACCTTC. V gene TRBV11-3 combines with J gene TRBJ1-2; unclear D gene. The CDR3 is made up of 16 amino acids. The V and J ends lost 5 bases and 3 bases respectively, with 19 bases between them. Germline V CDR1 and CDR2: SGHNT, YENEEA.